Sequencing of this T cell receptor (beta chain) was carried out in a study of tumor-infiltrating lymphocytes in primary liver carcinoma. Constant-region priming of roughly 500 ng total RNA yielded TCR beta cDNA. Three nested multiplex PCR rounds, a slightly modified ARM-PCR, produced the libraries for TCR beta. One entry per CDR3 protein, called by TCRdb with MiXCR from the multiplex PCR reads. The table has 75,000 to 90,000 distinct CDR3 sequences, over 60% seen once. Ten or more counts support this clonotype. RNA and DNA were co-extracted from about 19-30 mg of unsorted bulk tissue. Sample: liver tumor tissue from sampling region 1. Subset noted: tumor region T1, superior pole. The TCR originated in a man aged 40-55 years with primary liver carcinoma and hepatitis B virus infection.

CDR3 protein: CAWDPSLWRPDRRNTEAFF. The CDR3, as DNA: TGTGCCTGGGATCCCTCCTTGTGGAGACCGGACAGGAGGAACACTGAAGCTTTCTTT. The chain recombines TRBV30 with TRBJ1-1, with TRBD1 matching over 7 bases. The length of the CDR3 is 19 residues. V gave up 5 bases and J gave up 1 base; unmatched junction bases: 22. CDR1 is GTSNPN, CDR2 SVGIG, per germline (reference sequence). The full variable domain, completed using reference TRBV30 and TRBJ1-1, is SQTIHQWPATLVQPVGSPLSLECTVEGTSNPNLYWYRQAAGRGLQLLFYSVGIGQISSEVPQNLSASRPQDRQFILSSKKLLLSDSGFYLCAWDPSLWRPDRRNTEAFFGQGTRLTVV.